This entry concerns a single T cell receptor (beta chain). The sample comes from a study of T-cell memory formation after mild COVID-19. V was pared by 0 bases and J by 11 bases, with 10 bases between. The CDR3 spans 12 residues. Germline lookup yields CDR1 SGHTA and CDR2 FQGNSA. MiXCR, run by TCRdb on the 5' RACE reads, gives a single entry per CDR3 protein. The sample lists approximately 500,000 distinct CDR3 sequences, 20% to 25% occurring once. Input material: PBMCs or a T cell subset sorted from them (not recorded which). This TCR was recovered from an adult woman who had mild COVID-19 (a few samples of this study predate the infection). Cell type and time point are not known. The V and J genes are TRBV7-2 and TRBJ1-1; D uncertain. DNA of the CDR3: TGTGCCAGCAGCTTAGCTCTCGGTCGGGCTTTCTTT. Translated: CASSLALGRAFF. Drawing the rest from reference TRBV7-2 and TRBJ1-1, the complete variable domain is GAGVSQSPSNKVTEKGKDVELRCDPISGHTALYWYRQSLGQGLEFLIYFQGNSAPDKSGLPSDRFSAERTGGSVSTLTIQRTQQEDSAVYLCASSLALGRAFFGQGTRLTVV.